This T cell receptor (beta chain) was recovered during a study of cytomegalovirus exposure and HLA in healthy donors. Study-level findings and limits: The Asian-associated ancestry cluster reportedly had fewer N-insertions than the approximately 700-donor mean in a later analysis. Only CMV serostatus was available as immune exposure information. In a later analysis, across HLA loci, associated TCR counts were highest for DRB1, lowest for HLA-C. For most TCR beta V segments, an earlier analysis put the productive rate at about 87% or about 30% of the time.

Regarding this clone: Its target is unknown.

PCR was performed using 60 Vbeta and 13 Jbeta primers. Produced via immunoSEQ multiplex PCR; TCRdb's table is partial and in-frame only. Of some 150,000 clones in the sample, roughly four fifths were seen once. The material sequenced was PBMCs. The receptor's source is a man aged 25-40 years in good health and CMV-seropositive.

The CDR3: CASSPAFPSGVGETQYF. As DNA, the CDR3 is TGTGCCAGCAGTCCCGCCTTTCCTAGCGGGGTTGGGGAGACCCAGTACTTC. The V and J genes are TRBV28 and TRBJ2-5; 9 nucleotides line up with TRBD2. The CDR3 totals 17 residues. The trim removed 5 bases at V and 5 bases at J, leaving 15 bases unmatched. Germline V gene lookup returns CDR1 MDHEN and CDR2 SYDVKM.